The 18 T cell receptor beta chains below come from one sample, sequenced in a study of graft-versus-host responses after intestinal transplantation. No antigen has been assigned to these receptors. This table comes from immunoSEQ multiplex PCR, and its TCRdb copy is limited to in-frame clones, with some not included. This sample has 100,000 or so clones, with approximately 90% found just once. This specimen was unstimulated CD4+ T cells sorted from spleen or lymph node cells, taken before intestinal transplant. These TCRs come from a human donor who received an intestinal transplant.

The chain joins TRBV15 to TRBJ1-2; a possible D gene is TRBD1 (5 bases). The CDR3 is 16 amino acids. Trimming pared 0 bases from V and 8 bases from J, leaving 19 bases between. Germline CDR1 LNHNV, CDR2 YYDKDF (reference sequence). CDR3 sequence: CATSRDQSTNNRGYTF. The CDR3 region has the DNA TGTGCCACCAGCAGAGACCAGTCCACCAACAACAGGGGCTACACCTTC.

The chain joins TRBV23-1 to TRBJ1-1; the D gene is possibly TRBD1 (5 bases). TRBV23-1 is an ORF, with its function uncertain. The CDR3 contains 13 residues. Trimming left V 8 bases short and J 6 bases short, with 16 bases between. The DNA for the CDR3 is TGCGCCAGCCCCACGGGGGAAGGGGCTGAAGCTTTCTTT. Its translation: CASPTGEGAEAFF.

The chain's CDR3 is CASSARTGVNTEAFF. CDR3 in DNA: TGCGCCAGCAGCGCCCGGACAGGGGTGAACACTGAAGCTTTCTTT. This chain connects TRBV5-1 to TRBJ1-1, with 9 positions matching TRBD1. The V gene end was trimmed by 4 bases and the J gene end by 0 bases; junction bases not matched to a gene: 4. CDR1 is SGHRS and CDR2 is YFSETQ in the germline V gene. There are 15 residues in the CDR3. Using reference TRBV5-1 and TRBJ1-1 for the parts outside the CDR3, the full variable domain is KAGVTQTPRYLIKTRGQQVTLSCSPISGHRSVSWYQQTPGQGLQFLFEYFSETQRNKGNFPGRFSGRQFSNSRSEMNVSTLELGDSALYLCASSARTGVNTEAFFGQGTRLTVV.

J is TRBJ2-1 and V is TRBV5-6, with 9 bases lining up with TRBD2. Per germline, CDR1 SGHDT and CDR2 YYEEEE. CDR3 length equals 16 residues. Trimming at V came to 0 bases and at J to 7 bases, leaving 8 bases not matched to a gene. Written as DNA, the CDR3 is TGTGCCAGCAGCTTGGAGGGCGGGAGGGCGAGTAATGAGCAGTTCTTC. Residues: CASSLEGGRASNEQFF.

This chain joins TRBV19 and TRBJ1-1, with a tentative D call TRBD1 (6 bases). This CDR3 has 14 residues. Between the trimmed V and J ends, which lost 5 bases and 5 bases, there was a span of 15 bases. Germline CDR1 is LNHDA and CDR2 is SQIVND (reference sequence). Here the CDR3 DNA reads TGTGCCAGTAGTTCCGGGACACCAGGGACTGAAGCTTTCTTT. Residues: CASSSGTPGTEAFF.

The V and J genes are TRBV4-2 and TRBJ1-1; D call uncertain. Trimming took off 0 bases at V and 3 bases at J, with 11 bases between the two ends. In germline, CDR1 is LGHNA, CDR2 YNFKEQ. There are 15 residues in the CDR3. DNA of the CDR3: TGTGCCAGCAGCCAAGATTCCAGGTCTCACACTGAAGCTTTCTTT. Translated, it gives CASSQDSRSHTEAFF.

This sequence joins TRBV19 and TRBJ1-6; unclear D gene. Per the germline V gene, CDR1 is LNHDA and CDR2 is SQIVND (reference sequence). Deletions cut 5 bases from V and 8 bases from J, with 16 bases between. This CDR3 has 15 residues. CDR3 loop: CASSLMSGTDSPLHF. Here the CDR3 DNA reads TGTGCCAGTAGTCTCATGTCAGGTACTGATTCACCCCTCCACTTT.

The V call is TRBV5-6, the J call TRBJ2-5; 7 positions agree with TRBD1. With the DNA end fitting TRBJ2-7 better, the J assignment may be wrong. Per germline, CDR1 SGHDT and CDR2 YYEEEE. The CDR3 totals 15 residues. The CDR3, as DNA: TGTGCCAGCAGCTTAACAGGGGCCCTAGCCTACGAGCAGTACTTC. It encodes CASSLTGALAYEQYF.

The chain is built from TRBV28 and TRBJ2-7, with TRBD2 matching 8 bases. The CDR3 contains 13 residues. The V and J ends lost 4 bases and 8 bases, in that order; junction bases with no gene match: 7. Germline V lookup: CDR1 MDHEN, CDR2 SYDVKM. CDR3 in amino acids: CASSWDGRGKQYF. The CDR3 DNA is TGTGCCAGCAGTTGGGACGGGAGGGGAAAGCAGTACTTC.

The rearrangement uses TRBV4-1 and TRBJ2-1; 8 bases match TRBD2. Germline CDR1 and CDR2: MGHRA and YSYEKL. CDR3 length: 15 residues. J lost 4 bases, V lost 3 bases, and 5 bases had no gene match. The CDR3 DNA follows: TGCGCCAGCAGCCATCTAGCGGGCGAATACAATGAGCAGTTCTTC. Translating gives CASSHLAGEYNEQFF.

J is TRBJ2-3 and V is TRBV11-2, with D maybe TRBD2 (6 bases). V lost 3 bases to trimming and J lost 0 bases, with 10 bases between them. From germline, CDR1 is SGHAT and CDR2 FQNNGV. The CDR3 is made up of 15 amino acids. In nucleotides, the CDR3 is TGTGCCAGCAGCTTGGGGGGTTCTAGCACAGATACGCAGTATTTT. Protein: CASSLGGSSTDTQYF.

The chain joins TRBV7-3 to TRBJ2-4; 8 bases line up with TRBD1. CDR1 and CDR2 (germline): SGHTA, FQGTGA. Losses at the gene ends were 2 bases for V and 0 bases for J; bases not matched to a gene: 9. The CDR3 loop spans 18 amino acids. CDR3 residues: CASSLGTPQGVAKNIQYF. The CDR3 DNA is TGTGCCAGCAGCTTAGGGACCCCACAGGGGGTAGCCAAAAACATTCAGTACTTC.

This rearrangement joins TRBV6-1 to TRBJ2-5, with 14 nucleotides matching TRBD2. V shed 3 bases and J 5 bases; nucleotides not matched to a gene: 8. Looked up from germline, CDR1 is MNHNS and CDR2 is SASEGT. CDR3 size: 17 residues. Here the CDR3 reads CASSDGLAGGLLETQYF. The DNA for the CDR3 is TGTGCCAGCAGTGACGGACTAGCGGGGGGCCTCTTGGAGACCCAGTACTTC.

The count of this clone is one. CDR3 DNA sequence: TGTGCCAGCACCCCGGGACAGGGGGTCTACGAGCAGTACTTC. Encoded protein: CASTPGQGVYEQYF. V gene TRBV5-4 combines with J gene TRBJ2-7; 11 bases align to TRBD1. V trimming: 6 bases; J trimming: 3 bases; junction bases outside the gene matches: 5. The length of the CDR3 is 14 residues. CDR1 and CDR2 from the germline V gene are SGHNT and YYREEE (reference sequence).

The gene calls are TRBV5-1 and TRBJ2-5; D possibly corresponds to TRBD2 (6 bases). Germline V gene lookup returns CDR1 SGHRS and CDR2 YFSETQ. Deletions cut 0 bases from V and 2 bases from J, with 14 bases between. This CDR3 has 16 residues. Here the CDR3 reads CASSLVPGLGQETQYF. In DNA form, the CDR3 reads TGCGCCAGCAGCTTGGTACCGGGACTGGGGCAAGAGACCCAGTACTTC.

In regard to this clone: Different DNA sequences within this sample yield the same CDR3. The chain uses TRBV5-1 and TRBJ1-1; 7 positions match TRBD1. CDR3 length equals 14 residues. Losses at the gene ends were 1 base for V and 8 bases for J; bases not matched to a gene: 8. The germline V gene encodes CDR1 SGHRS and CDR2 YFSETQ. CDR3 in DNA: TGCGCCAGCAGCTTGTTTACAGGGGCCGTCGAAGCTTTCTTT. Translating gives CASSLFTGAVEAFF.

The rearrangement uses TRBV28 and TRBJ1-4; 10 bases fit TRBD1. The J segment lost 8 bases and the V segment lost 4 bases, leaving 7 bases of the junction unmatched. Looked up from germline, CDR1 is MDHEN and CDR2 is SYDVKM. The CDR3 spans 15 residues. CDR3: CASSSWDRGGEKLFF. The CDR3 nucleotides are TGTGCCAGCAGTTCCTGGGACAGGGGAGGCGAAAAACTGTTTTTT.

CDR3 nucleotides: TGTGCCAGCAGCTTACCCGGACAGGGTGGCGGCTACACCTTC. Its protein product is CASSLPGQGGGYTF. The chain combines TRBV7-2 with TRBJ1-2; TRBD1 aligns across 8 bases. The CDR3 is 14 amino acids. V lost 2 bases and J lost 8; bases outside the gene matches: 7. The germline gives CDR1 SGHTA, CDR2 FQGNSA.